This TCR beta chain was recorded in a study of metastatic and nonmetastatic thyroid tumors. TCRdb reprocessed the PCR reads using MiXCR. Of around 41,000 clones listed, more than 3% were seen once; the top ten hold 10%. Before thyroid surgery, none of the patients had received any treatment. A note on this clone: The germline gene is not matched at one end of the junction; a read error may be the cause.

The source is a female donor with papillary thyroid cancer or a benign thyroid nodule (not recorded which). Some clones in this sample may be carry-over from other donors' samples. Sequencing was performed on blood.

CDR3 loop: CDTSDPTETLRSYNEQFF. CDR3 in DNA: TGTGACACCAGTGACCCAACCGAGACGCTCCGCTCCTACAATGAGCAGTTCTTC. The chain uses TRBV24-1 and TRBJ2-1; D is unresolved. There are 18 residues in the CDR3. The germline gives CDR1 KGHDR, CDR2 SFDVKD.